This passage covers 17 T cell receptor beta chains from one sample sequenced in a study of T and B cells in COVID-19 patients. TRB rearrangements were amplified by multiplex PCR with BIOMED2 TRB-A/B primers. A single record per CDR3 protein comes from TCRdb applying MiXCR to the multiplex PCR reads. The table has 15,000 or so distinct CDR3 sequences, roughly 28% seen once. TRB was amplified from around 250-500 ng of blood genomic DNA. Sequenced input: blood. These receptors were taken from a human donor who had recovered from COVID-19.

The rearrangement links TRBV7-6 to TRBJ2-2; 12 bases are a match to TRBD2. Germline CDR1 and CDR2: SGHVS and FNYEAQ. Trimming removed 0 bases from V and 8 bases from J; junction bases left unmatched: 7. The length of the CDR3 is 17 residues. CDR3 DNA sequence: TGTGCCAGCAGCTTAGCGCCCCCCACTAGCGGGGGGGGGGAGCTGTTTTTT. Amino acids: CASSLAPPTSGGGELFF.

This rearrangement joins TRBV28 to TRBJ1-5; no definite D call. Trimming removed 8 bases at V and 4 bases at J, with 9 bases between. This CDR3 is 12 amino acids long. Germline V CDR1 and CDR2: MDHEN, SYDVKM. The CDR3 DNA reads TGTGCCAGCTCCTCCCCGAATCAGCCCCAGCATTTT. Protein: CASSSPNQPQHF.

This clonotype turned up a few times. CDR3 nucleotides: TGTGCCAGCGGGGGACTAGCGGCCCAAGAGACCCAGTACTTC. Translating gives CASGGLAAQETQYF. This rearrangement joins TRBV27 to TRBJ2-5, with 11 bases that match TRBD2. CDR1 is MNHEY and CDR2 is SMNVEV in the germline V gene (reference sequence). The CDR3 is 14 residues long. The J segment lost 1 base and the V segment lost 8 bases, leaving 3 bases of the junction unmatched.

The V call is TRBV7-2, the J call TRBJ2-1; unclear D gene. The CDR3 is made up of 14 amino acids. Germline-derived CDR1 and CDR2 are SGHTA and FQGNSA. Trimming cost V 4 bases and J 7 bases, with 14 bases left between them. CDR3 in amino acids: CASSSLSTGNEQFF. The CDR3 DNA reads as TGTGCCAGCAGCTCGTTGTCAACTGGGAATGAGCAGTTCTTC.

This clonotype was seen repeatedly, ten times or more. The chain joins TRBV13 to TRBJ2-7; no clear D. Germline V CDR1 and CDR2: PRHDT, FYEKMQ (reference sequence). V dropped 4 bases and J dropped 3 bases, with 4 bases sitting between them. This CDR3 comprises 11 residues. The CDR3 protein is CASSSRYEQYF. The DNA of the CDR3 is TGTGCCAGCAGCTCCCGCTACGAGCAGTACTTC. The full variable domain, completed using reference TRBV13 and TRBJ2-7, is AAGVIQSPRHLIKEKRETATLKCYPIPRHDTVYWYQQGPGQDPQFLISFYEKMQSDKGSIPDRFSAQQFSDYHSELNMSSLELGDSALYFCASSSRYEQYFGPGTRLTVT.

The chain couples TRBV5-4 to TRBJ2-5; TRBD2 agrees at 10 bases. Germline V gene lookup returns CDR1 SGHNT and CDR2 YYREEE (reference sequence). J gave up 0 bases and V 3 bases, and 8 bases lay outside the gene matches. The CDR3 is 17 amino acids. The CDR3 loop is CASSSTGTSENQETQYF. CDR3 DNA: TGTGCCAGCAGCTCAACCGGGACTAGCGAAAACCAAGAGACCCAGTACTTC.

The chain joins TRBV24-1 to TRBJ2-7; 8 bases line up with TRBD1. The length of the CDR3 is 16 residues. Germline CDR1 is KGHDR and CDR2 is SFDVKD. Trimming cost V 2 bases and J 3 bases; bases outside gene matches: 8. The CDR3 region is CATSDSGSGGGYEQYF. The DNA for the CDR3 is TGTGCCACCAGTGATTCGGGTTCAGGGGGCGGCTACGAGCAGTACTTC.

This clonotype is categorized as medium-sized. This rearrangement joins TRBV19 to TRBJ2-7; TRBD1 is a possible D gene (6 bases). Germline loops: CDR1 LNHDA, CDR2 SQIVND (reference sequence). Trimming took off 3 bases at V and 3 bases at J, with 12 bases between the two ends. This CDR3 is built from 14 residues. CDR3: CASSMRTDNYEQYF. CDR3 in DNA: TGTGCCAGTAGTATGCGGACAGATAACTACGAGCAGTACTTC.

This clonotype was recorded at least ten times. The genes are TRBV6-5 and TRBJ1-5; D is undetermined. Trimming removed 5 bases from V and 2 bases from J, with 10 bases in between. Per the germline V gene, CDR1 is MNHEY and CDR2 is SVGAGI. The CDR3 extends over 14 amino acids. CDR3: CASSMAGGNQPQHF. In nucleotides, the CDR3 is TGTGCCAGCAGTATGGCTGGGGGCAATCAGCCCCAGCATTTT.

By its share, this clonotype is medium-sized (0.01 to 0.1%). The chain combines TRBV27 with TRBJ2-1, with 10 bases lining up with TRBD2. V lost 3 bases to trimming and J lost 7 bases; unmatched junction nucleotides: 3. This CDR3 is built from 14 residues. CDR1 is MNHEY and CDR2 is SMNVEV in the germline V gene (reference sequence). Written as DNA, the CDR3 is TGTGCCAGCAGTTTTGGACTAGCGGTTAATGAGCAGTTCTTC. This codes for CASSFGLAVNEQFF.

By share of the sample, this clonotype is medium-sized. The chain carries TRBV29-1 and TRBJ2-1; 10 nucleotides line up with TRBD2. The CDR3 totals 13 residues. Trimming took 4 bases from V and 6 from J; bases not matched to a gene: 3. The germline gives CDR1 SQVTM, CDR2 ANQGSEA. The CDR3 coding sequence is TGCAGCGTTGGACTAGCGGGTTCCAATGAGCAGTTCTTC. The encoded protein is CSVGLAGSNEQFF.

V gene TRBV7-2 combines with J gene TRBJ2-2, with TRBD2 identical over 15 bases. The length of the CDR3 is 19 residues. Germline values: CDR1 SGHTA, CDR2 FQGNSA. The V segment lost 5 bases and the J segment 1 base; nucleotides outside the gene matches: 8. CDR3 DNA: TGTGCCAGCAGCGAGCCGGGACTAGCGGGGGGCCTGAACACCGGGGAGCTGTTTTTT. It encodes CASSEPGLAGGLNTGELFF. The whole variable domain, filled in from reference TRBV7-2 and TRBJ2-2, reads GAGVSQSPSNKVTEKGKDVELRCDPISGHTALYWYRQSLGQGLEFLIYFQGNSAPDKSGLPSDRFSAERTGGSVSTLTIQRTQQEDSAVYLCASSEPGLAGGLNTGELFFGEGSRLTVL.

This clonotype was recorded a few times. The chain uses TRBV5-1 and TRBJ2-1, with 10 nucleotides matching TRBD2. Germline lookup yields CDR1 SGHRS and CDR2 YFSETQ. The CDR3 length is 16 residues. V shed 3 bases, J shed 3 bases, and the junction held 6 bases outside the gene matches. CDR3 residues: CASSSTQRGGYNEQFF. CDR3 coding DNA: TGCGCCAGCAGCTCTACCCAGCGGGGGGGCTACAATGAGCAGTTCTTC.

CDR3 protein: CSASSGGGNEQFF. The CDR3 region has the DNA TGCAGTGCTAGCTCCGGGGGGGGCAATGAGCAGTTCTTC. This rearrangement joins TRBV20-1 to TRBJ2-1; 8 bases match TRBD2. This CDR3 is built from 13 residues. The J segment lost 6 bases and the V segment lost 3 bases, leaving 4 bases of the junction unmatched. Germline CDR1 DFQATT, CDR2 SNEGSKA (reference sequence).

This clonotype was seen a few times. This CDR3 is CAITGTVGEKLFF. The DNA of the CDR3 is TGTGCCATCACCGGGACAGTCGGAGAAAAACTGTTTTTT. The chain recombines TRBV10-3 with TRBJ1-4; TRBD1 matches at 7 bases. V shed 7 bases, J shed 8 bases, and the junction held 7 bases outside the gene matches. The CDR3 runs to 13 residues. The germline CDR1 and CDR2 sequences are ENHRY and SYGVKD.

This clonotype is labeled medium-sized. The chain couples TRBV19 to TRBJ2-1; 10 bases match TRBD2. The CDR3 sequence is 14 residues long. Germline V gene sequence: CDR1 LNHDA, CDR2 SQIVND (reference sequence). After removal of 5 bases from V and 5 bases from J, the junction contained 3 bases not matched to a gene. In DNA form, the CDR3 reads TGTGCCAGTAGTTGGACTAGCGGTGACAATGAGCAGTTCTTC. Translation gives CASSWTSGDNEQFF.

The chain uses TRBV5-3 and TRBJ1-2; unclear D gene. TRBV5-3 is given ORF status, its function remaining uncertain. V was pared by 0 bases and J by 7 bases, with 1 base between. The CDR3 sequence is 10 residues long. CDR3 residues: CARSLVGYTF. The DNA for the CDR3 is TGTGCCAGAAGCTTGGTTGGCTACACCTTC.